Here is one T cell receptor beta chain with its context. The antigen it binds to is not known. Qualities for individual bases were not recorded, and no much larger clone is one base off. The immunoSEQ Assay, a bias-controlled multiplex PCR, was used to amplify TCRbeta CDR3 regions from genomic DNA. The study's own analysis went as follows. The number of nucleated cells in each sample was estimated from the amplification of reference gene primers within the assay. Sequence reads were collapsed and filtered to measure the absolute abundance of every unique TCRbeta CDR3 rearrangement. For each sample, productive Simpson clonality was calculated as the square root of Simpson's diversity index across productive rearrangements. Here the immuneACCESS table is served through TCRdb, limited to in-frame sequences with V and J called. Missing clones are a known gap in these copies; in checked studies unresolved V genes cover under half, and the rest lacks a known reason. That table supplies the V and J calls and clone size; D and trimming were determined from the DNA. The sample profile shows about 130,000 clones; about 83% of them were found once. Roughly 10% of the sample lies in the top ten.

Collaborating institutions collected whole blood in K2EDTA tubes following their own protocols. For TCRbeta analysis, collaborators shipped samples as frozen whole blood, isolated PBMCs, or DNA extracted from either of those sample types. The data derive from a study of blood T cell repertoires in COVID-19 (dated by TCRdb to the early 2020s). Context from the whole study: The collaborator samples originated in the United States, Italy and Spain and spanned the acute and convalescent phases of COVID-19. The prospective study material was composed of cDNA or gDNA derived from T cells, B-cell-depleted T cells, or PBMCs. Deeply sampled blood TCRbeta repertoires from subjects exposed to, actively infected with, or recovered from COVID-19 were included in the dataset. The repertoires were made available in a free public database intended to serve as a resource for research on the immune response to SARS-CoV-2. The samples were drawn from the first 160 participants of the ongoing ImmuneRACE study and from roughly 1,300 subjects provided by 6 global collaborators. Sample metadata almost always included a de-identified subject ID, COVID-19 status, age in years and sex. Where available, HLA class I and class II types were obtained from metadata supplied by the sample provider rather than from assay-based typing. Overall study results and their limits: The quantity of clinical and demographic metadata differed by source and by participant and was supplied without curation.

Looking up the germline V gene (reference sequence) yields CDR1 MNHEY and CDR2 SMNVEV. The CDR3 spans 14 residues, from the cysteine through the phenylalanine. The only DNA kept is the CDR3, 42 bases in frame from the first base. V is cut by 2 bases and J by 4 bases, and the space between the germline ends is 12 bases. Input material: peripheral blood. The clonotype comes from a man aged 40-50 years with active or convalescent COVID-19. This chain is built from TRBV27 and TRBJ2-7; a tentative D match to TRBD1 spans 5 bases. The CDR3 amino acid sequence is: CASSLGLSGYEQYF. The bases read TGTGCCAGCAGTTTAGGGCTCTCAGGGTACGAGCAGTACTTC.